This is a list of T cell receptor beta chains from one sample in a study of blood T cells in healthy people across ages. TCRdb redid the calling of the 5' RACE reads with MiXCR, one entry per CDR3 protein. The data show around 870,000 distinct CDR3 sequences, about 30% seen once. Sequenced input: blood. These receptors originate from a woman aged 80 or older in good health. CDR3s include the opening cysteine and the closing phenylalanine or tryptophan. D genes are given only for firm matches. The size of a clone is reported for some rows only, either as once, few or many, or as a class for expanded clones.

d_call cdr3_length j_call v_call clone_size cdr3_aa cdr3_nt
. 16 TRBJ1-4 TRBV2 few CASSETGKRTNEKLFF TGTGCCAGCAGTGAAACAGGGAAGAGAACTAATGAAAAACTGTTTTTT
TRBD2 14 TRBJ2-3 TRBV28 many CASLNAGGPDTQYF TGTGCCAGCTTAAACGCGGGGGGCCCAGATACGCAGTATTTT
. 14 TRBJ2-7 TRBV18 many CASSLRQETYEQYF TGTGCCAGCTCACTACGACAGGAGACCTACGAGCAGTACTTC
TRBD2 15 TRBJ2-2 TRBV3-1 few CASSHAGGNTGELFF TGTGCCAGCAGCCACGCGGGGGGGAACACCGGGGAGCTGTTTTTT
TRBD2 15 TRBJ2-3 TRBV5-4 many CASSSSGGTGDTQYF TGTGCCAGCAGCTCCAGCGGGGGTACGGGAGATACGCAGTATTTT
. 14 TRBJ2-5 TRBV27 few CASSLRDGQETQYF TGTGCCAGCAGTTTACGGGACGGACAAGAGACCCAGTACTTC
. 12 TRBJ2-1 TRBV11-2 few CASGLDVGEQFF TGTGCCAGCGGCTTAGATGTAGGCGAGCAGTTCTTC
. 12 TRBJ1-1 TRBV29-1 . CSVDRHHTEAFF TGCAGCGTCGACAGGCACCACACTGAAGCTTTCTTT
. 14 TRBJ2-5 TRBV7-2 . CASSGRGGRETQYF TGTGCCAGCAGCGGTAGGGGGGGCCGAGAGACCCAGTACTTC
TRBD1 14 TRBJ1-5 TRBV6-6 . CAEETGTGDQPQHF TGTGCCGAAGAGACCGGGACAGGGGACCAGCCCCAGCATTTT
TRBD2 16 TRBJ2-1 TRBV20-1 many CSASYEPSGGANEQFF TGCAGTGCTAGCTATGAACCCAGCGGGGGGGCAAATGAGCAGTTCTTC
. 14 TRBJ2-5 TRBV7-7 many CASSFLGGRETQYF TGTGCTAGCAGCTTCTTGGGGGGCCGAGAGACCCAGTACTTC
. 13 TRBJ2-1 TRBV12-3/TRBV12-4 once CASSGDYFDEQFF TGTGCCAGCAGTGGAGACTATTTCGATGAGCAGTTCTTC
. 16 TRBJ1-6 TRBV7-2 many CASSRFGGSYNSPLHF TGTGCCAGCAGCAGATTCGGGGGCTCCTATAATTCACCCCTCCACTTT
TRBD2 15 TRBJ2-1 TRBV6-2/TRBV6-3 many CASSPASGGANEQFF TGTGCCAGCAGTCCGGCTAGCGGGGGGGCCAATGAGCAGTTCTTC
TRBD1 14 TRBJ2-5 TRBV20-1 many CSARLGQGESKQYF TGCAGTGCTAGACTAGGACAGGGTGAGAGCAAGCAGTACTTC
. 13 TRBJ2-1 TRBV20-1 . CSARPPVGNEQFF TGCAGTGCTAGGCCTCCGGTGGGCAATGAGCAGTTCTTC
. 15 TRBJ2-3 TRBV30 . CAWSEGGGGTDTQYF TGTGCCTGGAGTGAGGGGGGAGGGGGCACAGATACGCAGTATTTT
. 12 TRBJ1-1 TRBV11-2 . CASSLAASEAFF TGTGCCAGCAGCTTAGCGGCATCTGAAGCTTTCTTT
. 13 TRBJ1-2 TRBV29-1 many CSVRGEGFYGYTF TGCAGCGTGCGGGGGGAGGGATTCTATGGCTACACCTTC
. 15 TRBJ1-2 TRBV19 few CASSTSGAQGGGYTF TGTGCCAGTAGTACCAGTGGGGCACAGGGTGGTGGCTACACCTTC
TRBD2 14 TRBJ2-5 TRBV3-1 many CASRPGLATETQYF TGTGCCAGCAGACCGGGACTAGCCACGGAGACCCAGTACTTC
TRBD2 13 TRBJ2-1 TRBV20-1 few CSASRTSQGEQFF TGCAGTGCTAGTAGGACTAGCCAGGGTGAGCAGTTCTTC
. 15 TRBJ2-7 TRBV5-1 . CASRAVTEGYYEQYF TGCGCCAGTAGAGCCGTGACAGAGGGCTACTACGAGCAGTACTTC
. 19 TRBJ1-1 TRBV6-2/TRBV6-3 few CASKVLRRGPRGMNTEAFF TGTGCCAGCAAAGTGCTGCGGAGGGGACCGCGCGGGATGAACACTGAAGCTTTCTTT
TRBD2 16 TRBJ2-7 TRBV5-1 once CASSQTSGIVTYEQYF TGCGCCAGCAGCCAAACTAGCGGGATCGTCACCTACGAGCAGTACTTC
TRBD1 15 TRBJ1-6 TRBV20-1 many CSASTGTGAVSPLHF TGCAGTGCTAGTACCGGGACAGGGGCGGTGTCACCCCTCCACTTT
TRBD2 16 TRBJ2-3 TRBV6-2/TRBV6-3 . CASRFSGGASADTQYF TGTGCCAGCAGATTTAGCGGGGGGGCCTCGGCAGATACGCAGTATTTT
TRBD1 15 TRBJ2-7 TRBV20-1 few CSAGNGQGSGYEQYF TGCAGTGCTGGAAACGGACAGGGCTCGGGCTACGAGCAGTACTTC
. 11 TRBJ1-2 TRBV11-3 few CATNGVGGYTF TGTGCCACGAACGGGGTTGGTGGCTACACCTTC
. 12 TRBJ2-4 TRBV19 . CASSIVKNIRYF TGTGCCAGTAGTATCGTCAAAAACATTCGGTACTTC
TRBD1 15 TRBJ1-2 TRBV20-1 . CSVAGTDLTYYGYTF TGCAGTGTAGCCGGGACAGACCTTACCTACTATGGCTACACCTTC
TRBD1 18 TRBJ2-5 TRBV28 many CASSSPRGTGDEQETQYF TGTGCCAGCAGCTCCCCCAGGGGTACAGGGGACGAACAAGAGACCCAGTACTTC
. 15 TRBJ2-7 TRBV4-1 once CASSQDEVGHYEQYF TGCGCCAGCAGCCAAGATGAGGTGGGACACTACGAGCAGTACTTC
TRBD2 14 TRBJ2-3 TRBV5-5 few CASSLEGPGGTQYF TGTGCCAGCAGCTTGGAAGGGCCGGGGGGAACGCAGTATTTT
. 15 TRBJ2-2 TRBV6-5 few CASRRDGANTGELFF TGTGCCAGCAGAAGGGACGGCGCGAACACCGGGGAGCTGTTTTTT
. 16 TRBJ2-2 TRBV7-9 few CASSVLGQANTGELFF TGTGCCAGCAGCGTGTTGGGGCAGGCGAACACCGGGGAGCTGTTTTTT
. 16 TRBJ2-6 TRBV7-6 . CASSLVGDSGANVLTF TGTGCCAGCAGCTTAGTGGGTGACTCTGGGGCCAACGTCCTGACTTTC
TRBD2 20 TRBJ2-7 TRBV4-1 . CASSQEFLGPGLAQPYEQYF TGCGCCAGCAGCCAAGAATTCTTAGGGCCGGGACTAGCACAACCCTACGAGCAGTACTTC
TRBD1 15 TRBJ1-1 TRBV6-5 few CASGLLTGVNTEAFF TGTGCCAGCGGCTTACTTACAGGGGTGAACACTGAAGCTTTCTTT
. 15 TRBJ2-7 TRBV20-1 once CSARDPAASSYEQYF TGCAGTGCTAGAGATCCGGCAGCTAGCTCCTACGAGCAGTACTTC
. 16 TRBJ2-1 TRBV5-5 many CASSWGTLTGYNEQFF TGTGCCAGCAGCTGGGGGACTCTTACGGGCTACAATGAGCAGTTCTTC